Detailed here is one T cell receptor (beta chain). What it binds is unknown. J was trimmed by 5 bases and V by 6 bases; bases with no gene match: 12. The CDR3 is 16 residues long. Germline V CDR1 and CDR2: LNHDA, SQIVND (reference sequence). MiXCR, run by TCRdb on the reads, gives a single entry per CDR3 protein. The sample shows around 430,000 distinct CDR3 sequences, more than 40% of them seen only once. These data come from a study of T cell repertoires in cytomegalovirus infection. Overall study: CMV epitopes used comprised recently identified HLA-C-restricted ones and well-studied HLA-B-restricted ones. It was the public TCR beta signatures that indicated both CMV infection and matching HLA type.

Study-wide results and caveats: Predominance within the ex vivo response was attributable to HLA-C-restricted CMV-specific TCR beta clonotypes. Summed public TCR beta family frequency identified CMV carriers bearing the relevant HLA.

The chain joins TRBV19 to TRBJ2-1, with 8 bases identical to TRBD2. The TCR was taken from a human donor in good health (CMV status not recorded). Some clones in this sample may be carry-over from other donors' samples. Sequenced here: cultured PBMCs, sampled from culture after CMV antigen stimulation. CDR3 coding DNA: TGTGCCAGTAGCGGGAGGGTTGTTGTTGGTCACAATGAGCAGTTCTTC. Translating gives CASSGRVVVGHNEQFF.